This TCR beta chain was found in a study of blood T cell repertoires in COVID-19. Study summary: Sources were T cells, B-cell-depleted T cells, or PBMCs; the material itself was cDNA or gDNA.

This clone was seen only a few times. TCRdb's table, derived via immunoSEQ multiplex PCR, lists solely in-frame clones and lacks some. This sample has roughly 300,000 clones, with around 85% found just once. This CDR3 is 17 amino acids long. Trimming shortened V by 4 bases and J by 1 base, and 19 bases separated the two germline ends. CDR1 LNHDA and CDR2 SQIVND come from the germline V gene (reference sequence). Sequenced: peripheral blood. This receptor was taken from a woman aged 25-40 years with COVID-19, enrolled during active disease. The gene calls are TRBV19 and TRBJ1-2; the D is unclear. This chain's CDR3 is CASSTQKGQRLNYGYTF. The CDR3 DNA sequence: TGTGCCAGTAGTACGCAGAAAGGTCAGCGTCTTAACTATGGCTACACCTTC.